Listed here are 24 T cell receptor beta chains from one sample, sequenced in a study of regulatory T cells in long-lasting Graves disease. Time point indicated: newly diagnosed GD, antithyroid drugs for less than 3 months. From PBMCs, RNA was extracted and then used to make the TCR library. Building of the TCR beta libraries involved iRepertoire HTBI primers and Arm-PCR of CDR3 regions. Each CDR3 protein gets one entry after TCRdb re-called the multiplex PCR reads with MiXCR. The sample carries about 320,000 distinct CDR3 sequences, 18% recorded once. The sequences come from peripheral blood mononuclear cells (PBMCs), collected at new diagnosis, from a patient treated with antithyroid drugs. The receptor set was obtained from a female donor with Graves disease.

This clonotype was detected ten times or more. The CDR3 sequence is CASSWSTDRTWGYTF. CDR3 nucleotide sequence: TGTGCCAGCAGTTGGTCGACAGACCGTACGTGGGGCTACACCTTC. The chain links TRBV12-3 or TRBV12-4 to TRBJ1-2; TRBD1 might be the D (5 bases). V shed 4 bases and J shed 8 bases, with 20 bases lying between them. CDR3 length equals 15 residues.

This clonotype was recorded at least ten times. Here the CDR3 DNA reads TGTGCCAGCAGCTTAGACAGGGATTCACCCCTCCACTTT. This gives the protein CASSLDRDSPLHF. The chain uses TRBV7-3 and TRBJ1-6, with 7 bases aligning to TRBD1. CDR1 SGHTA and CDR2 FQGTGA come from the germline V gene. The CDR3 covers 13 residues. J was trimmed by 8 bases and V by 2 bases; bases with no gene match: 0.

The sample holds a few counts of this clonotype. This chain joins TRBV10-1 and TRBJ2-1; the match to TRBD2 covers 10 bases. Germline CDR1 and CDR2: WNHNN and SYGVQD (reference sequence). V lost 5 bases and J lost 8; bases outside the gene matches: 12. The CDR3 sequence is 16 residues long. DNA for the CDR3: TGCGCCAGCAGTCCCTCAAGCGGGAGGGCCAGGGATGAGCAGTTCTTC. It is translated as CASSPSSGRARDEQFF.

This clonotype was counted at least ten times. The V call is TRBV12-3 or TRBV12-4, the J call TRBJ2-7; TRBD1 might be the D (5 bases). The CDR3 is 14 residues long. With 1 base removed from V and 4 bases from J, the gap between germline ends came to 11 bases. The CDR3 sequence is CASSLGTRGYEQYF. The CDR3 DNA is TGTGCCAGCAGTTTAGGGACAAGGGGATACGAGCAGTACTTC.

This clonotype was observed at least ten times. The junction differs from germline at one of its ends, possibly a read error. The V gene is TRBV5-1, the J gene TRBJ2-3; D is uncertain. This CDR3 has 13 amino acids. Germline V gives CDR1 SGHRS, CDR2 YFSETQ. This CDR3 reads CASSSESADTQYF. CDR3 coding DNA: TGTGCCAGCAGCTCGGAGAGCGCAGATACGCAGTATTTT.

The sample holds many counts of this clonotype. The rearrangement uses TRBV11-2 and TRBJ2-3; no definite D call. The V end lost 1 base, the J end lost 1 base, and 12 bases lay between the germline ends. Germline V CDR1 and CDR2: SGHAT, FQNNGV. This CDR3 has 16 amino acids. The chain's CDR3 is CASSLGGAARTDTQYF. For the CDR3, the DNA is TGTGCCAGCAGCTTAGGGGGTGCGGCTCGCACAGATACGCAGTATTTT.

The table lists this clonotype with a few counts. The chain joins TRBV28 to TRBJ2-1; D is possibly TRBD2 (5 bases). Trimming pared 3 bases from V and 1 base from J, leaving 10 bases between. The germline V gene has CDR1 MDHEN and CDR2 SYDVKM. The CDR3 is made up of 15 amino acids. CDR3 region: CASSFSSRSYNEQFF. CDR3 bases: TGTGCCAGCAGTTTTTCTAGCAGATCCTACAATGAGCAGTTCTTC.

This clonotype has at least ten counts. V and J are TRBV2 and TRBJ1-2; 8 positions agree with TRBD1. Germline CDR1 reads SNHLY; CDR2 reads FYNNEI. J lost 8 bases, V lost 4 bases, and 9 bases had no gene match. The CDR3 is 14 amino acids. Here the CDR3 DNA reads TGTGCCAGCAGTGGCTACCAGGGGGCTGGAGGCTACACCTTC. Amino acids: CASSGYQGAGGYTF.

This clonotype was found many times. CDR3 residues: CASSRPREGQMNTEAFF. The CDR3 DNA follows: TGTGCCAGTAGTCGACCCCGGGAGGGGCAAATGAACACTGAAGCTTTCTTT. This chain connects TRBV19 to TRBJ1-1; tentatively, D is TRBD1 (5 bases). In germline, CDR1 is LNHDA, CDR2 SQIVND (reference sequence). The CDR3 is 17 amino acids. Trimming pared 5 bases from V and 0 bases from J, leaving 19 bases between.

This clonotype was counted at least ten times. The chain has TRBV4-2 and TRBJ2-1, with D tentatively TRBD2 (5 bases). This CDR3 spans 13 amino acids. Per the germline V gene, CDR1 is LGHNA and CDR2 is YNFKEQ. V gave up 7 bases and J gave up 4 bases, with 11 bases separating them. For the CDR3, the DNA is TGTGCCAGCACCTCCCGGGGATACAATGAGCAGTTCTTC. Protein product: CASTSRGYNEQFF.

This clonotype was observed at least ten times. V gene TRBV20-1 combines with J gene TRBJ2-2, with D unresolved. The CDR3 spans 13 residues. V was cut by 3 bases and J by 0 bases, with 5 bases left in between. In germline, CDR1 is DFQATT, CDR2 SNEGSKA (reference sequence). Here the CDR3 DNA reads TGCAGTGCTAGTGTAGCGAACACCGGGGAGCTGTTTTTT. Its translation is CSASVANTGELFF.

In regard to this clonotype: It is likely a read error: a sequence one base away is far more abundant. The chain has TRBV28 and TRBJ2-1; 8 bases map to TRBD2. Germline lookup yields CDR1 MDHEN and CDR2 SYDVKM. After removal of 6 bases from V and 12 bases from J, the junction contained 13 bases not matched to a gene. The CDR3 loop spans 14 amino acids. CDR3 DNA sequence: TGTGCCAGCAGACCGTCGGGGGGGAGCTACGGGCAGTTCTTC. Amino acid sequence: CASRPSGGSYGQFF.

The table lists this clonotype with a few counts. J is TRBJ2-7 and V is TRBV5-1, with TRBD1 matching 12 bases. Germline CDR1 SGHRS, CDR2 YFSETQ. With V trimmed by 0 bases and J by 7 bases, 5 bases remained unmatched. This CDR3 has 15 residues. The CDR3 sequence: CASSLGDRGRDEQYF. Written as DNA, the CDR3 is TGCGCCAGCAGCTTGGGGGACAGGGGGCGCGATGAGCAGTACTTC.

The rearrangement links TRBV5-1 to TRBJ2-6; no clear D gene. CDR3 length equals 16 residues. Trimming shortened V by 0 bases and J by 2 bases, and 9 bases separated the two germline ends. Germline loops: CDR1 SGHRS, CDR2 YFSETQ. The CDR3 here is CASSLEVRTGANVLTF. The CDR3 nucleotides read TGCGCCAGCAGCTTGGAGGTGAGGACTGGGGCCAACGTCCTGACTTTC.

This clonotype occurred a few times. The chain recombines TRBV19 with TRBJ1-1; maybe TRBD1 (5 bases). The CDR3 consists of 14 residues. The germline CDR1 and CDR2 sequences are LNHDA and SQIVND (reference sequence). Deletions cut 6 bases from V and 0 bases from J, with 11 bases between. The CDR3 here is CASRVGPLNTEAFF. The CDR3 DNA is TGTGCCAGTAGGGTGGGGCCCCTGAACACTGAAGCTTTCTTT.

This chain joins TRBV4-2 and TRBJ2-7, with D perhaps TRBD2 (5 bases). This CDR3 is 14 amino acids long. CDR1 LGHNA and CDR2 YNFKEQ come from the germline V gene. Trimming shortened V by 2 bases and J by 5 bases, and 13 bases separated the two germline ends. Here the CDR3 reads CASSQPAVMDEQYF. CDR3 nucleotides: TGTGCCAGCAGCCAACCAGCGGTGATGGACGAGCAGTACTTC.

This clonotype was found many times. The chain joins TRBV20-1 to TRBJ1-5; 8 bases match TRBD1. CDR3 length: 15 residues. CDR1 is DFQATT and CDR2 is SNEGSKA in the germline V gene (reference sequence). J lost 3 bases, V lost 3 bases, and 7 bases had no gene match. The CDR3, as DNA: TGCAGTGCTAGTGGCAGGGGGCCCATCAATCAGCCCCAGCATTTT. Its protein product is CSASGRGPINQPQHF.

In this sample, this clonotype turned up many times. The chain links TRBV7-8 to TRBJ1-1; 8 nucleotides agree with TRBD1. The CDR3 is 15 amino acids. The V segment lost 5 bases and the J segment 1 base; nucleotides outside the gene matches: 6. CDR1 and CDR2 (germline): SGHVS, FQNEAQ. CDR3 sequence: CASSLGGQGNTEAFF. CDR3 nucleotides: TGTGCCAGCAGCCTGGGAGGACAGGGGAACACTGAAGCTTTCTTT.

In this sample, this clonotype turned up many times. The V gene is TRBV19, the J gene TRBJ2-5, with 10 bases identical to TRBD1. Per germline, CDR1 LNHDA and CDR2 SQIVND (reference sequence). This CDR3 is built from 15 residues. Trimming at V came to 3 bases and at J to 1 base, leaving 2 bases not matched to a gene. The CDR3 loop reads CASSIRDRGQETQYF. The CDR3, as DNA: TGTGCCAGTAGTATCCGGGACAGGGGCCAAGAGACCCAGTACTTC.

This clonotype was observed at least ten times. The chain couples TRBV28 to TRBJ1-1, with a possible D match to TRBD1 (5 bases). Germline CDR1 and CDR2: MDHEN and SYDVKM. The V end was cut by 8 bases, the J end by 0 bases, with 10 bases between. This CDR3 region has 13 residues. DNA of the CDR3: TGTGCCAGCTGGACAAGGCTGAACACTGAAGCTTTCTTT. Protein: CASWTRLNTEAFF. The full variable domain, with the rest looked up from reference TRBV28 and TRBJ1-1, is DVKVTQSSRYLVKRTGEKVFLECVQDMDHENMFWYRQDPGLGLRLIYFSYDVKMKEKGDIPEGYSVSREKKERFSLILESASTNQTSMYLCASWTRLNTEAFFGQGTRLTVV.

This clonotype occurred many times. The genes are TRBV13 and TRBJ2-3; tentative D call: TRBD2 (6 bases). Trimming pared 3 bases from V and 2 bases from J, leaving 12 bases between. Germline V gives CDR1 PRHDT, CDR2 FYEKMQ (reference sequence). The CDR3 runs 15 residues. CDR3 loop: CASSFREFNTDTQYF. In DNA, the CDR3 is TGTGCCAGCAGCTTTCGGGAGTTTAACACAGATACGCAGTATTTT.

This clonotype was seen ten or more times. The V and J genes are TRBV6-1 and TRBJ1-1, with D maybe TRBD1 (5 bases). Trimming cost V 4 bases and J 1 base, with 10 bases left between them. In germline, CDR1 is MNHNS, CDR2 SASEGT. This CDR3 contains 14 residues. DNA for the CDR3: TGTGCCAGCAGTGGGGGGGATCAGAACACTGAAGCTTTCTTT. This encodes CASSGGDQNTEAFF.

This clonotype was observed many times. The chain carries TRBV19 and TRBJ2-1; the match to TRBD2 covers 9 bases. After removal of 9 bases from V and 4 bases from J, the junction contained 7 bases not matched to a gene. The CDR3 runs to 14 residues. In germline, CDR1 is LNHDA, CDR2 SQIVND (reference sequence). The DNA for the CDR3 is TGTGCCAGCCGTCCTAGCGGGACATACAATGAGCAGTTCTTC. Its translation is CASRPSGTYNEQFF.

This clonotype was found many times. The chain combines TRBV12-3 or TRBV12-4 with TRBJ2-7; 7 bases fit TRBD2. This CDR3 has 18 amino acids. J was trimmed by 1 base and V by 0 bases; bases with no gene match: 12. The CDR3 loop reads CASSLAGGYQTPSYEQYF. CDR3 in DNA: TGTGCCAGCAGTTTAGCCGGGGGGTATCAGACTCCATCCTACGAGCAGTACTTC.